A single sample is the source of the 14 T cell receptor beta chains below, sequenced in a study of beta chain features in type 1 diabetes. Sequenced material consisted of expressed TCRB transcripts (all of the isolated RNA was reverse transcribed). Repertoires were generated with immunoSEQ multiplex PCR, while TCRdb's copy carries only in-frame clones and drops some. The sample consists of 130,000 to 150,000 clones, less than 9% of them appearing once. Input material: central memory CD4+ T cells from blood. The receptors were gathered from a woman in her 30s in good health.

This clone was observed a few times. J is TRBJ2-7 and V is TRBV7-2; 9 bases are shared with TRBD2. Germline CDR1 SGHTA, CDR2 FQGNSA. J lost 3 bases, V lost 3 bases, and 6 bases had no gene match. The CDR3 is 15 amino acids. As DNA, the CDR3 is TGTGCCAGCAGCTTCGGGACTAGCCCTAGCTACGAGCAGTACTTC. Its translation is CASSFGTSPSYEQYF.

This chain links TRBV9 with TRBJ2-2; the D gene is possibly TRBD1 (6 bases). Trimming cost V 0 bases and J 4 bases, with 7 bases left between them. The CDR3 totals 14 residues. Germline lookup yields CDR1 SGDLS and CDR2 YYNGEE. CDR3 region: CASSVDRVTGELFF. The CDR3 DNA is TGTGCCAGCAGCGTAGACAGGGTCACCGGGGAGCTGTTTTTT.

This clone was detected a few times. The V gene is TRBV5-6, the J gene TRBJ2-6, with a possible D match to TRBD1 (5 bases). CDR3 length: 15 residues. CDR1 and CDR2 (germline): SGHDT, YYEEEE. V shed 1 base and J shed 2 bases, with 7 bases lying between them. The CDR3 sequence is CASSLRRAGANVLTF. CDR3 bases: TGTGCCAGCAGCTTGCGCAGGGCTGGGGCCAACGTCCTGACTTTC.

V is TRBV2 and J is TRBJ2-5, with D possibly TRBD1 on 5 matching bases. The CDR3 totals 15 residues. CDR1 SNHLY and CDR2 FYNNEI come from the germline V gene. V shed 4 bases and J shed 5 bases, with 17 bases lying between them. The CDR3 coding sequence is TGTGCCAGCAGTGGGCACCCCAGGGCCCCCGAGACCCAGTACTTC. Translating it yields CASSGHPRAPETQYF.

The chain links TRBV30 to TRBJ1-1; unclear D gene. There are 11 residues in the CDR3. Germline V gene lookup returns CDR1 GTSNPN and CDR2 SVGIG (reference sequence). Trimming shortened V by 1 base and J by 10 bases, and 10 bases separated the two germline ends. The CDR3 DNA reads TGTGCCTGGAGTGCCTCCTCGGGAGCTTTCTTT. Its translation is CAWSASSGAFF.

The rearrangement joins TRBV10-3 to TRBJ1-3, with 7 bases matching TRBD1. In germline, CDR1 is ENHRY, CDR2 SYGVKD. CDR3 length: 15 residues. The junction had 7 bases not matched to a gene; V was cut back by 6 bases and J by 2 bases. CDR3 region: CAISPKGQAGNTIYF. The CDR3 region has the DNA TGTGCCATCAGCCCCAAAGGACAGGCTGGAAACACCATATATTTT.

This clone was seen more than once but under ten times. V usage is TRBV19 and J usage is TRBJ2-7; no clear D. Germline CDR1 and CDR2: LNHDA and SQIVND (reference sequence). V lost 7 bases and J 0 bases, leaving 16 bases between the germline ends. The CDR3 contains 15 residues. CDR3 protein: CASTLGYHHSYEQYF. Written as DNA, the CDR3 is TGTGCCAGTACCCTGGGCTACCACCACTCCTACGAGCAGTACTTC.

This clone came up many times. J is TRBJ2-7 and V is TRBV10-3; 11 bases fit TRBD1. From germline, CDR1 is ENHRY and CDR2 SYGVKD. The CDR3 is 16 amino acids. The V and J ends lost 3 bases and 1 base, in that order; junction bases with no gene match: 5. The CDR3 is CAISDTDRGLSYEQYF. CDR3 DNA: TGTGCCATCAGTGACACGGACAGGGGGCTATCCTACGAGCAGTACTTC.

This chain joins TRBV5-1 and TRBJ2-3, with no clear D. Germline V gene data show CDR1 as SGHRS and CDR2 as YFSETQ. This CDR3 is built from 12 residues. V lost 4 bases and J lost 0, with 3 bases in between. The CDR3 DNA is TGCGCCAGCAGCGAGAGCACAGATACGCAGTATTTT. It encodes CASSESTDTQYF.

This clone was seen a few times. This chain links TRBV28 with TRBJ1-4, with D uncertain. The CDR3 totals 14 residues. Germline CDR1 is MDHEN and CDR2 is SYDVKM. Trimming left V 1 base short and J 8 bases short, with 11 bases between. CDR3 sequence: CASSLYGPAEKLFF. The CDR3, as DNA: TGTGCCAGCAGTTTATATGGGCCAGCCGAAAAACTGTTTTTT.

In this sample, this clone turned up a few times. This rearrangement joins TRBV7-2 to TRBJ2-5, with 9 bases fitting TRBD1. The CDR3 extends over 17 amino acids. V was pared by 5 bases and J by 3 bases, with 13 bases of the junction left unmatched. The germline V gene has CDR1 SGHTA and CDR2 FQGNSA. CDR3 nucleotides: TGTGCCAGCAGCCCCTACTTGGACAGGGGTTTTAAAGAGACCCAGTACTTC. It codes for CASSPYLDRGFKETQYF.

The sample holds a few counts of this clone. The genes are TRBV9 and TRBJ2-3; the match to TRBD1 covers 8 bases. Germline CDR1 is SGDLS and CDR2 is YYNGEE. The CDR3 contains 17 residues. V shed 3 bases, J shed 0 bases, and the junction held 9 bases outside the gene matches. CDR3 loop: CASSAGTGPRSTDTQYF. CDR3 nucleotides: TGTGCCAGCAGCGCTGGGACAGGCCCCCGAAGCACAGATACGCAGTATTTT. Full variable domain (remainder filled in from reference TRBV9 and TRBJ2-3): DSGVTQTPKHLITATGQRVTLRCSPRSGDLSVYWYQQSLDQGLQFLIQYYNGEERAKGNILERFSAQQFPDLHSELNLSSLELGDSALYFCASSAGTGPRSTDTQYFGPGTRLTVL.

This chain connects TRBV19 to TRBJ1-5; 12 bases match TRBD1. The CDR3 is 16 residues long. The V segment lost 4 bases and the J segment 5 bases; nucleotides outside the gene matches: 6. CDR1 and CDR2 from the germline V gene are LNHDA and SQIVND (reference sequence). The CDR3 spells CASSTWGTGGDQPQHF. The CDR3 DNA is TGTGCCAGTAGTACCTGGGGGACAGGGGGCGATCAGCCCCAGCATTTT. Using reference TRBV19 and TRBJ1-5 for the parts outside the CDR3, the full variable domain is DGGITQSPKYLFRKEGQNVTLSCEQNLNHDAMYWYRQDPGQGLRLIYYSQIVNDFQKGDIAEGYSVSREKKESFPLTVTSAQKNPTAFYLCASSTWGTGGDQPQHFGDGTRLSIL.

The V call is TRBV25-1, the J call TRBJ2-1; 8 bases fit TRBD2. CDR3 length: 17 amino acids. V was pared by 0 bases and J by 0 bases, with 4 bases of the junction left unmatched. The germline V gene encodes CDR1 MGHDK and CDR2 SYGVNS. In DNA, the CDR3 is TGTGCCAGCAGTGAATATTTACTAGCGGCCTCCTACAATGAGCAGTTCTTC. Its translation is CASSEYLLAASYNEQFF.